These 12 T cell receptor beta chains came from one sample sequenced in a study of neurological immune-mediated disorders. A single record per CDR3 protein comes from TCRdb applying MiXCR to the 5' RACE reads. The sample comprises 65,000 to 85,000 distinct CDR3 sequences, approximately 3.3% of which are singletons, and around 5.2% rests with the top ten. The sequenced material came from PBMCs. Receptor source: a woman aged 45 to 65 with multiple sclerosis.

This clonotype was counted at least ten times. The chain joins TRBV20-1 to TRBJ2-1; D might be TRBD2 (5 bases). Germline CDR1 DFQATT, CDR2 SNEGSKA (reference sequence). This CDR3 is built from 15 residues. Trimming removed 2 bases at V and 0 bases at J, with 11 bases between. CDR3 residues: CSARRTPRSYNEQFF. The CDR3 coding sequence is TGCAGTGCTAGACGGACTCCACGCTCCTACAATGAGCAGTTCTTC.

This clonotype was recorded at least ten times. The V call is TRBV14, the J call TRBJ2-3; tentatively, D is TRBD2 (5 bases). Germline V lookup: CDR1 SGHDN, CDR2 FVKESK. Trimming cost V 4 bases and J 3 bases, with 14 bases left between them. This CDR3 has 15 amino acids. CDR3 sequence: CASSRPSGITDTQYF. In nucleotides, the CDR3 is TGTGCCAGCAGCCGGCCCAGCGGTATAACAGATACGCAGTATTTT. The full variable domain, its missing parts supplied by reference TRBV14 and TRBJ2-3, is EAGVTQFPSHSVIEKGQTVTLRCDPISGHDNLYWYRRVMGKEIKFLLHFVKESKQDESGMPNNRFLAERTGGTYSTLKVQPAELEDSGVYFCASSRPSGITDTQYFGPGTRLTVL.

This clonotype was detected many times. This chain connects TRBV28 to TRBJ2-3; D possibly matches TRBD1 or TRBD2 (5 bases each). Trimming stripped 1 base from V and 6 bases from J, with 11 bases between. The CDR3 is made up of 14 amino acids. Germline V gives CDR1 MDHEN, CDR2 SYDVKM. This CDR3 reads CASSLSWGGDTQYF. CDR3 DNA sequence: TGTGCCAGCAGTTTATCTTGGGGCGGGGATACGCAGTATTTT.

This clonotype was seen ten or more times. The V call is TRBV29-1, the J call TRBJ2-1; 10 bases align to TRBD2. Germline-derived CDR1 and CDR2 are SQVTM and ANQGSEA. CDR3 length equals 14 residues. Losses at the gene ends were 2 bases for V and 4 bases for J; bases not matched to a gene: 2. CDR3 nucleotides: TGCAGCGTTGAATTAGCGGGGGGATACAATGAGCAGTTCTTC. As protein: CSVELAGGYNEQFF.

In this sample, this clonotype turned up many times. The chain joins TRBV4-3 to TRBJ1-6; D is ambiguous. The CDR3 has 19 amino acids. The germline CDR1 and CDR2 sequences are LGHNA and YSLEER. V was trimmed by 0 bases and J by 0 bases, leaving 15 bases between them. CDR3 sequence reads: CASSQEWLLKSSYNSPLHF. The CDR3 nucleotides read TGCGCCAGCAGCCAAGAGTGGCTGCTCAAGAGCTCCTATAATTCACCCCTCCACTTT.

This clonotype was counted ten times or more. The chain recombines TRBV4-3 with TRBJ1-3, with no clear D. The V end was cut by 1 base, the J end by 0 bases, with 16 bases between. CDR3 length equals 18 residues. Germline loops: CDR1 LGHNA, CDR2 YSLEER. The CDR3 nucleotides are TGCGCCAGCAGCCAAGGATCCTCTTACACAGCCTCTGGAAACACCATATATTTT. Amino acid sequence: CASSQGSSYTASGNTIYF.

This clonotype was counted ten times or more. The chain is built from TRBV12-3 or TRBV12-4 and TRBJ2-2; D is possibly TRBD1 or TRBD2 (5 bases each). The CDR3 loop spans 17 amino acids. Between the trimmed V and J ends, which lost 0 bases and 0 bases, there was a span of 11 bases. The chain's CDR3 is CASSLARGASNTGELFF. The CDR3 coding sequence is TGTGCCAGCAGTTTAGCGCGAGGGGCCTCGAACACCGGGGAGCTGTTTTTT.

This clonotype was picked up many times. This rearrangement joins TRBV19 to TRBJ2-7; 7 nucleotides align to TRBD1. Germline CDR1 LNHDA, CDR2 SQIVND (reference sequence). The CDR3 runs 14 residues. Unmatched junction bases numbered 3, after V lost 4 bases and J lost 0 bases. The CDR3 region has the DNA TGTGCCAGTAGTAAAACAGGGGCCTCCTACGAGCAGTACGTC. Amino acid sequence: CASSKTGASYEQYV.

This clonotype came up many times. The CDR3: CASSLRQGLGTEAFF. The CDR3 nucleotides read TGTGCCAGCAGTCTCCGACAGGGGTTGGGCACTGAAGCTTTCTTT. This chain joins TRBV12-3 or TRBV12-4 and TRBJ1-1; 8 bases line up with TRBD1. J lost 4 bases, V lost 5 bases, and 9 bases had no gene match. The CDR3 is 15 residues long.

This clonotype has a count of ten or more. The gene calls are TRBV5-5 and TRBJ2-1; the match to TRBD1 covers 8 bases. From germline, CDR1 is SGHKS and CDR2 YYEKEE (reference sequence). After removal of 4 bases from V and 9 bases from J, the junction contained 15 bases not matched to a gene. CDR3 length equals 16 residues. The CDR3 reads CASSPGGLPPTVEQFF. The CDR3 DNA follows: TGTGCCAGCAGCCCAGGGGGCCTCCCCCCCACAGTTGAGCAGTTCTTC.

In this sample, this clonotype turned up many times. The gene calls are TRBV4-2 and TRBJ1-2; 9 nucleotides line up with TRBD1. Germline V lookup: CDR1 LGHNA, CDR2 YNFKEQ. This CDR3 is 18 amino acids long. The junction had 16 bases not matched to a gene; V was cut back by 0 bases and J by 8 bases. The CDR3 spells CASSQDFNALGTGQGYTF. CDR3 DNA sequence: TGTGCCAGCAGCCAAGATTTTAATGCCCTAGGGACAGGGCAAGGCTACACCTTC.

This clonotype was counted between two and nine times. Given a much more abundant clone one base away, this may be a read error. The rearrangement links TRBV5-1 to TRBJ1-1; D is undetermined. CDR1 and CDR2 (germline): SGHRS, YFSETQ. Trimming removed 4 bases at V and 1 base at J, with 11 bases between. The CDR3 has 14 residues. CDR3 sequence: CASSLRKENTEAFF. The DNA of the CDR3 is TGCGCCAGCAGCCTAAGAAAGGAGAACACTGAAGCTTTCTTT. The entire variable domain, with the rest obtained from reference TRBV5-1 and TRBJ1-1, is as follows: KAGVTQTPRYLIKTRGQQVTLSCSPISGHRSVSWYQQTPGQGLQFLFEYFSETQRNKGNFPGRFSGRQFSNSRSEMNVSTLELGDSALYLCASSLRKENTEAFFGQGTRLTVV.